This TCR beta chain was captured in a study of CD8 T cells in ankylosing spondylitis. Each CDR3 protein gets one entry after TCRdb re-called the 5' RACE reads with MiXCR. The sample contains 300,000 to 350,000 distinct CDR3 sequences, roughly 10% of which appear only once. This CDR3 has 19 residues. Unmatched junction bases numbered 15, after V lost 5 bases and J lost 0 bases. CDR1 and CDR2 from the germline V gene are MNHEY and SVGEGT. This clonotype has more than one count but fewer than ten. The receptor was isolated from a female donor with ankylosing spondylitis or in good health (not recorded which). Sequences were obtained from blood, either unsorted or a sorted T cell fraction (not recorded which). V usage is TRBV6-2 or TRBV6-3 and J usage is TRBJ2-7, with TRBD2 matching 11 bases. This CDR3 is CASSLTSGSLMRSSYEQYF. In nucleotides, the CDR3 is TGTGCCAGCAGTCTAACTAGCGGGAGTTTAATGAGGAGCTCCTACGAGCAGTACTTC.